This TCR beta chain comes out of a study of T cells expressing NK-cell markers. For the study at large: HCMV serostatus: seven of eight sequenced donors positive, one negative.

TCRdb re-called the 5' RACE reads, yielding one record per CDR3 amino acid sequence without DNA. The sample's table shows roughly 450,000 distinct CDR3 sequences. CDR3 length: 13 amino acids. From germline, CDR1 is ENHRY and CDR2 SYGVKD. The rearrangement uses TRBV10-3 and TRBJ2-3. This sequence originates from a woman in her fifties or sixties in good health. Sequenced: blood T cells: a sorted CD56 or NKG2C T cell subset, CD4+ or CD8+ T cells, or bulk PBMC T cells (not recorded which). This chain's CDR3 is CAIVRDLTDTQYF.